This TCR beta chain was documented in a study of T cell repertoires in cytomegalovirus infection. On the study more broadly: Both CMV infection and a matching HLA type were indicated by public TCR beta signatures. The study, taken as a whole, reports: Cumulative frequency (of public TCR beta family members) identified carriers of CMV plus the relevant HLA. Predominance within the ex vivo response was attributable to HLA-C-restricted CMV-specific TCR beta clonotypes.

TCRdb redid the calling of the reads with MiXCR, one entry per CDR3 protein. The table shows fewer than 550,000 distinct CDR3 sequences, with approximately 15% occurring only once. The germline CDR1 and CDR2 sequences are LGHDT and YNNKEL (reference sequence). CDR3 length equals 16 residues. V lost 4 bases and J lost 6; bases outside the gene matches: 7. Turning to this clonotype: Its antigen is still unknown.

This receptor was taken from a human donor in good health (CMV status not recorded). Some clones in this sample may be carry-over from other donors' samples. The sequencing input was CD8+ T cells from PBMCs. The chain joins TRBV3-1 to TRBJ2-5, with 14 bases that match TRBD2. CDR3 sequence (DNA): TGTGCCAGCAGCCGGGGACTAGCGGGGGACCTGAAGACCCAGTACTTC. It specifies CASSRGLAGDLKTQYF.